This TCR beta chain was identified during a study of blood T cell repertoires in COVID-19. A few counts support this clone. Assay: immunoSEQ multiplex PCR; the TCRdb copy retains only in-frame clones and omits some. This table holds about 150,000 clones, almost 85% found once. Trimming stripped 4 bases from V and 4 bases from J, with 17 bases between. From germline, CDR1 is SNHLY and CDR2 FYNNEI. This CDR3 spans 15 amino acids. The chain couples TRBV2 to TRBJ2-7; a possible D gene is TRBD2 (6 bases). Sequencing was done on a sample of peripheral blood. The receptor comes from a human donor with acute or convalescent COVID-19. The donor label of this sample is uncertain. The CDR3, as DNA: TGTGCCAGCAGTGGAGGAGGGTCGGGGGAGTACGAGCAGTACTTC. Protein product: CASSGGGSGEYEQYF.